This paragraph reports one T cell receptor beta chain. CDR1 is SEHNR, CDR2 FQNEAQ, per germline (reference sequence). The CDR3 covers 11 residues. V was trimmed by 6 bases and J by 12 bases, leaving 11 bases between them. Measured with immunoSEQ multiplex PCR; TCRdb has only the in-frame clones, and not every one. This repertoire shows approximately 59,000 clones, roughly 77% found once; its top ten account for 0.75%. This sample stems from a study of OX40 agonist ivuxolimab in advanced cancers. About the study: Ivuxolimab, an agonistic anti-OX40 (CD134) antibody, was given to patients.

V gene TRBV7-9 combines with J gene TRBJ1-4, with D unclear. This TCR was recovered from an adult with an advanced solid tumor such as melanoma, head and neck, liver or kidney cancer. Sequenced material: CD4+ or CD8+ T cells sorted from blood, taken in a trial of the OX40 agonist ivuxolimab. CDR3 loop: CASRAGGELFF. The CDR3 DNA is TGTGCCAGCAGGGCCGGTGGGGAACTGTTTTTT.